The T cell receptor (beta chain) described here comes from a study of identical twins. TCRdb fed the 5' RACE reads into MiXCR, producing one record per CDR3 protein. The sample yields hundreds of thousands of distinct CDR3 sequences, 21% seen once. V trimming: 3 bases; J trimming: 3 bases; junction bases outside the gene matches: 3. The CDR3 length is 16 residues. Germline assignment: CDR1 KGHDR and CDR2 SFDVKD. The same sample was also studied in work on T cells expressing NK-cell markers.

This sequence joins TRBV24-1 and TRBJ2-2; 10 positions agree with TRBD1. The receptor was isolated from a woman between 18 and 30 years old in good health. Sample: PBMCs. This chain's CDR3 is CATSDTGTGDTGELFF. CDR3 sequence (DNA): TGTGCCACCAGTGATACCGGGACAGGGGACACCGGGGAGCTGTTTTTT.